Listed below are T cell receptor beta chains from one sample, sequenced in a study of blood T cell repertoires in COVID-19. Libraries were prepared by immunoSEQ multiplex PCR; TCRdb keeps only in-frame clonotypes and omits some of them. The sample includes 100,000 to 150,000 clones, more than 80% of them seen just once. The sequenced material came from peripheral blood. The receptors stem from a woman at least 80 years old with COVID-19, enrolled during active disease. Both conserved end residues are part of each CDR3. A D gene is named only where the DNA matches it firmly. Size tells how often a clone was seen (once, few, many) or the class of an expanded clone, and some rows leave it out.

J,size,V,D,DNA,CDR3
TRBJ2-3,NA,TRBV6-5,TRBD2,TGTGCCAGCAGGCAAATAGCGGGAGCCACAGATACGCAGTATTTT,CASRQIAGATDTQYF
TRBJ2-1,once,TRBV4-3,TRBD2,TGCGCCAGCAGCCAAGGAGTTGCGGGAGGGCCCTCGGGCGAGCAGTTCTTC,CASSQGVAGGPSGEQFF
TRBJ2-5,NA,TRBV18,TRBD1,TGTGCCAGCTCACCCAAGTTGGGACAGGGGACGCAAGAGACCCAGTACTTC,CASSPKLGQGTQETQYF
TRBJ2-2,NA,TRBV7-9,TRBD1,TGTGCCAGCAGCTTTCCACGTCCGGGACAGGGGAACACCGGGGAGCTGTTTTTT,CASSFPRPGQGNTGELFF
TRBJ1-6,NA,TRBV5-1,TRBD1,TGCGCCAGCAGCTTGGAATTGACAGGGACAAATTCACCCCTCCACTTT,CASSLELTGTNSPLHF
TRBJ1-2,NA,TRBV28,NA,TGTGCCAGCCTCCGGAATAATGCAGGGGCGAGCTATGGCTACACCTTC,CASLRNNAGASYGYTF
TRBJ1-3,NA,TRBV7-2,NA,TGTGCCAGCAGCTTAGGGGCGTTCTCTGGAAACACCATATATTTT,CASSLGAFSGNTIYF
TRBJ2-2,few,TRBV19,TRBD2,TGTGCCAGTAGTACCCTAGCGGGAGTTCGCACCGGGGAGCTGTTTTTT,CASSTLAGVRTGELFF
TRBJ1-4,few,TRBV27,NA,TGTGCCAGCAGTGACACGGAAAAACTGTTTTTT,CASSDTEKLFF
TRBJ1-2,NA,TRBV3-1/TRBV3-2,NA,TGTGCCAGCAGCCACGGGTCCAACTATGGCTACACCTTC,CASSHGSNYGYTF